The rows below give T cell receptor beta chains drawn from one sample of a study of CD8+CD57+ T cells in acquired aplastic anemia. TCRdb redid the calling of the reads with MiXCR, one entry per CDR3 protein. The table records 60,000 or so distinct CDR3 sequences, 50% to 70% of them present only once. Material: sorted CD4+, CD8+, or CD8+CD57+ T cells (not recorded which) from PBMCs. All receptors come from a human donor in good health, serving as a control. The CDR3 runs from the conserved cysteine through the conserved F or W. The D gene is left open where the match is weak. The size of a clone is reported for some rows only, either as once, few or many, or as a class for expanded clones.

v_gene	abundance	d_gene	j_gene	CDR3aa	CDR3nt
TRBV30	NA	NA	TRBJ1-3	CAWSKGPGSRVGGNTIYF	TGTGCCTGGAGTAAGGGCCCAGGGAGTAGAGTCGGTGGAAACACCATATATTTT
TRBV7-2	many	NA	TRBJ1-6	CASSLATVTNSPLHF	TGTGCCAGCAGCTTAGCGACGGTCACTAATTCACCCCTCCACTTT
TRBV12-3/TRBV12-4	once	NA	TRBJ1-1	CASNSRANTEAFF	TGTGCCAGCAACTCCAGGGCGAACACTGAAGCTTTCTTT
TRBV7-4	NA	NA	TRBJ2-5	CASSPGTQETQYF	TGTGCCAGCAGCCCCGGGACCCAAGAGACCCAGTACTTC
TRBV6-1	many	NA	TRBJ2-7	CASREGVLGAYEQYF	TGTGCCAGCAGGGAGGGAGTTTTGGGGGCCTACGAGCAGTACTTC
TRBV20-1	many	TRBD2	TRBJ2-2	CSAGGAGGNTGELFF	TGCAGTGCAGGGGGGGCGGGAGGAAACACCGGGGAGCTGTTTTTT
TRBV20-1	few	NA	TRBJ1-1	CSAAFREWGNTEAFF	TGCAGTGCTGCGTTCAGGGAATGGGGGAACACTGAAGCTTTCTTT
TRBV4-1	many	NA	TRBJ1-4	CASSRPNEKLFF	TGCGCCAGCAGCCGCCCTAATGAAAAACTGTTTTTT
TRBV19	NA	NA	TRBJ1-2	CASRTDGYTF	TGTGCCAGTAGGACGGATGGCTACACCTTC
TRBV3-1	NA	TRBD2	TRBJ2-3	CAGSQSTSGILRTQYF	TGTGCCGGCAGCCAATCGACTAGCGGGATCCTTAGGACGCAGTATTTT
TRBV28	many	TRBD2	TRBJ2-1	CASRTGTSGFNEQFF	TGTGCCAGCAGAACCGGGACTAGCGGGTTCAATGAGCAGTTCTTC
TRBV5-1	many	NA	TRBJ2-2	CASSSRFGQKTGELFF	TGCGCCAGCAGCTCCCGCTTCGGGCAAAAGACCGGGGAGCTGTTTTTT
TRBV9	NA	NA	TRBJ1-2	CASSVQGGGYTF	TGTGCCAGCAGCGTGCAGGGAGGTGGCTACACCTTC
TRBV10-1	NA	NA	TRBJ1-1	CASTDGQWAFF	TGCGCCAGCACCGACGGACAGTGGGCTTTCTTT
TRBV28	few	TRBD2	TRBJ2-1	CASSLWSSSGSYEQFF	TGTGCCAGCAGTTTATGGTCGTCTAGCGGGAGCTATGAGCAGTTCTTC
TRBV11-2	many	NA	TRBJ2-1	CASSLQVEQFF	TGTGCCAGCAGCTTACAAGTTGAGCAGTTCTTC
TRBV12-3/TRBV12-4	many	TRBD1	TRBJ2-2	CASNQGQGGNTGELFF	TGTGCCAGCAACCAGGGACAGGGGGGGAACACCGGGGAGCTGTTTTTT
TRBV24-1	NA	NA	TRBJ1-2	CATSATGWSGYTF	TGTGCCACCAGTGCCACAGGGTGGAGCGGCTACACCTTC
TRBV25-1	NA	TRBD1	TRBJ1-1	CASSRLQGAPTEAFF	TGTGCCAGCAGTCGATTACAGGGGGCGCCCACTGAAGCTTTCTTT
TRBV5-1	NA	NA	TRBJ2-1	CAGSSYNEQFF	TGCGCCGGCAGCTCCTACAATGAGCAGTTCTTC
TRBV19	NA	NA	TRBJ2-1	CASSMSSNEQFF	TGTGCCAGTAGTATGTCCAGCAATGAGCAGTTCTTC
TRBV24-1	NA	NA	TRBJ2-1	CATSQRGGGDEQFF	TGTGCCACCAGCCAACGTGGCGGGGGCGATGAGCAGTTCTTC
TRBV7-3	NA	NA	TRBJ1-2	CASNVREASYGYTF	TGTGCCAGTAACGTTAGGGAGGCGTCCTATGGCTACACCTTC
TRBV19	medium-sized	TRBD1	TRBJ1-1	CASKPGGSDTEAFF	TGTGCCAGCAAGCCAGGGGGCAGTGACACTGAAGCTTTCTTT
TRBV25-1	once	NA	TRBJ2-7	CASSGPGRRSSYEQYF	TGTGCCAGCAGTGGTCCGGGACGGCGAAGCTCCTACGAGCAGTACTTC
TRBV25-1	NA	NA	TRBJ1-5	CASSTASGQPQHF	TGTGCCAGCAGTACGGCTTCGGGTCAGCCCCAGCATTTT
TRBV12-3/TRBV12-4	many	NA	TRBJ2-1	CASGRGMVNEQFF	TGTGCCAGCGGCCGCGGGATGGTAAATGAGCAGTTCTTC
TRBV20-1	NA	TRBD1	TRBJ2-3	CSAPGGAGTDTQYF	TGCAGTGCACCAGGGGGCGCGGGCACAGATACGCAGTATTTT
TRBV25-1	NA	NA	TRBJ2-6	CASSLITGDSGANVLTF	TGTGCCAGCAGTCTAATTACAGGAGACTCTGGGGCCAACGTCCTGACTTTC
TRBV20-1	NA	NA	TRBJ2-1	CSAPGRDYNEQFF	TGCAGTGCCCCAGGCCGGGACTACAATGAGCAGTTCTTC
TRBV15	NA	TRBD1	TRBJ2-7	CATSRPRGQGAPEQYF	TGTGCCACCAGCAGACCCCGAGGACAGGGGGCGCCCGAGCAGTACTTC
TRBV12-3/TRBV12-4	many	NA	TRBJ2-3	CASSFQGKNTQYF	TGTGCCAGCAGTTTTCAGGGAAAAAATACGCAGTATTTT
TRBV24-1	NA	NA	TRBJ1-5	CATSDPDQPQHF	TGTGCCACCAGTGATCCTGATCAGCCCCAGCATTTT
TRBV12-3/TRBV12-4	many	NA	TRBJ2-6	CASSTTLGVSGANVLTF	TGTGCCAGCAGTACCACATTGGGAGTCTCTGGGGCCAACGTCCTGACTTTC
TRBV10-1	NA	NA	TRBJ1-2	CASSRPRTEFVYGYTF	TGCGCCAGCAGCCGACCGAGGACCGAGTTCGTCTATGGCTACACCTTC
TRBV5-1	many	NA	TRBJ1-2	CASSLVPGEDGYTF	TGCGCCAGCAGCTTGGTCCCAGGGGAGGATGGCTACACCTTC
TRBV27	many	NA	TRBJ2-5	CASSFERGRGTQYF	TGTGCCAGCAGTTTTGAAAGGGGGAGAGGGACCCAGTACTTC
TRBV9	NA	NA	TRBJ2-7	CASWTGDSSYEQYF	TGTGCCAGCTGGACGGGGGACAGCTCCTACGAGCAGTACTTC
TRBV11-1	NA	TRBD2	TRBJ2-3	CASSLSSGSGDTQYF	TGTGCCAGCAGCTTAAGTAGCGGGAGTGGGGATACGCAGTATTTT
TRBV2	NA	TRBD1	TRBJ1-1	CASRGTAEAFF	TGTGCCAGCAGGGGGACAGCGGAAGCTTTCTTT
TRBV10-3	medium-sized	TRBD1	TRBJ1-5	CAIGGRYNQPQHF	TGTGCCATAGGGGGCAGGTACAATCAGCCCCAGCATTTT
TRBV10-3	NA	TRBD1	TRBJ2-7	CAISDSSPGQGSYEQYF	TGTGCCATCAGTGACTCCTCTCCGGGACAGGGCTCCTACGAGCAGTACTTC
TRBV29-1	few	NA	TRBJ1-2	CSVEDQSGYTF	TGCAGCGTTGAAGACCAGTCTGGCTACACCTTC
TRBV2	NA	NA	TRBJ1-2	CASGDGPNYGYTF	TGTGCCAGCGGGGACGGTCCCAACTATGGCTACACCTTC
TRBV12-3/TRBV12-4	many	NA	TRBJ1-6	CASRNVAPPLHF	TGTGCCAGCAGAAACGTAGCTCCACCCCTCCACTTT
TRBV20-1	few	NA	TRBJ1-1	CSVRTARGAFF	TGCAGTGTTAGGACAGCCAGGGGAGCTTTCTTT
TRBV20-1	NA	NA	TRBJ1-4	CSAFGRDANEKLFF	TGCAGTGCTTTCGGCAGGGACGCGAATGAAAAACTGTTTTTT
TRBV5-1	NA	TRBD2	TRBJ2-7	CASGPTSVGFYEQYF	TGCGCCAGCGGCCCGACTAGCGTGGGGTTCTACGAGCAGTACTTC
TRBV3-1	many	NA	TRBJ2-5	CASSQARAPGRETQYF	TGTGCCAGCAGCCAAGCGAGAGCCCCCGGTAGGGAGACCCAGTACTTC
TRBV10-2	NA	NA	TRBJ1-2	CATHRSGANYGYTF	TGCGCCACCCACAGGTCAGGGGCTAACTATGGCTACACCTTC
TRBV25-1	medium-sized	NA	TRBJ1-4	CASRRDGGWEKLFF	TGTGCCAGCAGGAGGGACGGAGGATGGGAAAAACTGTTTTTT
TRBV5-1	many	NA	TRBJ1-6	CASSLEMRGNSPLHF	TGCGCCAGCAGCTTGGAAATGCGGGGAAATTCACCCCTCCACTTT
TRBV7-3	NA	NA	TRBJ2-5	CASSLKGGETQYF	TGTGCCAGCTCCTTGAAGGGAGGTGAGACCCAGTACTTC